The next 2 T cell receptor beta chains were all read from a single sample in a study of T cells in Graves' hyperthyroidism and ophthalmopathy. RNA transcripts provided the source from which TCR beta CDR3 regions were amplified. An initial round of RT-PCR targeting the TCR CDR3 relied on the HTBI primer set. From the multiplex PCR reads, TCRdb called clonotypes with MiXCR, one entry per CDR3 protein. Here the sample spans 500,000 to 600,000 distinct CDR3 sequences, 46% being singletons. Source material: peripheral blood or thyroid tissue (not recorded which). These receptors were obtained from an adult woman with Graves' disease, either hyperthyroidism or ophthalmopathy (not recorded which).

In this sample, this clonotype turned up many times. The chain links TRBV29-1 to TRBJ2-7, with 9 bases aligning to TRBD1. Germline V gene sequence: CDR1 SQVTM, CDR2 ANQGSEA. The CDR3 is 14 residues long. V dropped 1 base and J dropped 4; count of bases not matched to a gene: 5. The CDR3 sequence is CSVEVPGQGYEQYF. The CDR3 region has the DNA TGCAGCGTTGAAGTACCGGGACAGGGATACGAGCAGTACTTC.

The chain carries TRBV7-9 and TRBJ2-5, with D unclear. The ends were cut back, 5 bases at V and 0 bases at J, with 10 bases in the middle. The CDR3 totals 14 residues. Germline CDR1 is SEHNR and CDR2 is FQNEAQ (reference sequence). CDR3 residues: CASSQAGDQETQYF. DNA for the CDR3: TGTGCCAGCAGCCAAGCAGGAGACCAAGAGACCCAGTACTTC.